This is a list of T cell receptor beta chains from one sample in a study of cytomegalovirus exposure and HLA in healthy donors. Profiled with immunoSEQ multiplex PCR; TCRdb holds only in-frame clones, not every one. The table has 100,000 to 150,000 clones, 70% to 80% seen once. Sequencing was performed on PBMCs. The receptors originated from a woman aged 45 to 65 in good health and CMV-seropositive. The CDR3 runs from the conserved cysteine through the conserved F or W. The order of the fields is CDR3 DNA, CDR3 protein, clone size, V gene, D gene, J gene. D genes are given only for firm matches. Clone size is stated in some rows and not others, as once, few, many or a class when expanded.

CDR3nt: TGTGCCAGTAGTACTCACGGGACAGGGACCTACAATGAGCAGTTCTTC; CDR3aa: CASSTHGTGTYNEQFF; abundance: -; v_gene: TRBV19; d_gene: TRBD1; j_gene: TRBJ2-1
CDR3nt: TGTGCCAGCAGTATCAATCTAGCGGGATGGGGCAATGAGCAGTTCTTC; CDR3aa: CASSINLAGWGNEQFF; abundance: -; v_gene: TRBV27; d_gene: TRBD2; j_gene: TRBJ2-1
CDR3nt: TGTGCCAGCAGTCACGGCCCCGGGGAATCGGAGACCCAGTACTTC; CDR3aa: CASSHGPGESETQYF; abundance: -; v_gene: TRBV6-1; d_gene: -; j_gene: TRBJ2-5
CDR3nt: TGTGCCAGCAGTTACGGCCACCCCTATGGCTACACCTTC; CDR3aa: CASSYGHPYGYTF; abundance: -; v_gene: TRBV6-6; d_gene: -; j_gene: TRBJ1-2
CDR3nt: TGCGCCAGCAGTGAGGCAGAGGACACCCAGCAGTACTTC; CDR3aa: CASSEAEDTQQYF; abundance: -; v_gene: TRBV10-2; d_gene: -; j_gene: TRBJ2-7
CDR3nt: TGTGCCAGCAGCTTACCTAGCGGGCGCTACGAGCAGTACTTC; CDR3aa: CASSLPSGRYEQYF; abundance: -; v_gene: TRBV7-9; d_gene: TRBD2; j_gene: TRBJ2-7
CDR3nt: TGTGCCTGGAGGACAACGGTCCCGCGGACCCAGTACTTC; CDR3aa: CAWRTTVPRTQYF; abundance: -; v_gene: TRBV30; d_gene: -; j_gene: TRBJ2-5
CDR3nt: TGTGCCAGCAGCTTAGATATAAACTATGGCTACACCTTC; CDR3aa: CASSLDINYGYTF; abundance: -; v_gene: TRBV7-2; d_gene: -; j_gene: TRBJ1-2
CDR3nt: TGTGCCAGCAGTGAGTTTTTGGGGGCCCACTACGAGCAGTACTTC; CDR3aa: CASSEFLGAHYEQYF; abundance: once; v_gene: TRBV6-1; d_gene: -; j_gene: TRBJ2-7
CDR3nt: TGTGCCAGCAGTCATAGAGTAGCCCGGGGTGAAAAACTGTTTTTT; CDR3aa: CASSHRVARGEKLFF; abundance: -; v_gene: TRBV6-5; d_gene: -; j_gene: TRBJ1-4
CDR3nt: TGTGCGAGGGGGAGTTCGAACACTGAAGCTTTCTTT; CDR3aa: CARGSSNTEAFF; abundance: few; v_gene: TRBV2; d_gene: -; j_gene: TRBJ1-1
CDR3nt: TGTGCCACCAGCAGAGATCCGGGGGTAGGGGAGAGTCAGCCCCAGCATTTT; CDR3aa: CATSRDPGVGESQPQHF; abundance: -; v_gene: TRBV15; d_gene: -; j_gene: TRBJ1-5
CDR3nt: TGCAGCGACCGCGCCGACAGGGTGAGCACAGATACGCAGTATTTT; CDR3aa: CSDRADRVSTDTQYF; abundance: -; v_gene: TRBV29-1; d_gene: TRBD1; j_gene: TRBJ2-3
CDR3nt: TGTGCCAGCAGCGCCACGGGACATCCGAACACTGAAGCTTTCTTT; CDR3aa: CASSATGHPNTEAFF; abundance: -; v_gene: TRBV11-2; d_gene: -; j_gene: TRBJ1-1
CDR3nt: TGTGCCAGCAGCTTCGGACAGCGCTACGAGCAGTACTTC; CDR3aa: CASSFGQRYEQYF; abundance: few; v_gene: TRBV13; d_gene: -; j_gene: TRBJ2-7
CDR3nt: TGTGCCAGCAGTCCTAGTAGGCTGGACACTGAAGCTTTCTTT; CDR3aa: CASSPSRLDTEAFF; abundance: few; v_gene: TRBV28; d_gene: -; j_gene: TRBJ1-1
CDR3nt: TGTGCCTGGAGTAGAGGAGACGAGCAGTACTTC; CDR3aa: CAWSRGDEQYF; abundance: -; v_gene: TRBV30; d_gene: -; j_gene: TRBJ2-7
CDR3nt: TGTGCCAGCAGTGTACTACAGGCGAGCACTGAAGCTTTCTTT; CDR3aa: CASSVLQASTEAFF; abundance: -; v_gene: TRBV6-1; d_gene: -; j_gene: TRBJ1-1
CDR3nt: TGTGCCAGCAGCTCCCCGACAGACTTGAACACTGAAGCTTTCTTT; CDR3aa: CASSSPTDLNTEAFF; abundance: -; v_gene: TRBV5-6; d_gene: -; j_gene: TRBJ1-1
CDR3nt: TGTGCCACCAGCAGAGATAGCCCTAATCGGGATGAGCAGTTCTTC; CDR3aa: CATSRDSPNRDEQFF; abundance: -; v_gene: TRBV15; d_gene: -; j_gene: TRBJ2-1
CDR3nt: TGCGCCAGCAGCCAGCCGGGACAGGGTGATGAAAAACTGTTTTTT; CDR3aa: CASSQPGQGDEKLFF; abundance: -; v_gene: TRBV5-1; d_gene: TRBD1; j_gene: TRBJ1-4
CDR3nt: TGCAGCGTTGGGGGGGTACCTCGCTACGAGCAGTACTTC; CDR3aa: CSVGGVPRYEQYF; abundance: -; v_gene: TRBV29-1; d_gene: -; j_gene: TRBJ2-7
CDR3nt: TGTGCCAGCGCCCGCGGGGAAAGGGCAACCGATGAGCAGTTCTTC; CDR3aa: CASARGERATDEQFF; abundance: few; v_gene: TRBV5-8; d_gene: -; j_gene: TRBJ2-1
CDR3nt: TGTGCTAGTGGTTTCGGCCAGGCCACGGGGGGCACTGAAGCTTTCTTT; CDR3aa: CASGFGQATGGTEAFF; abundance: once; v_gene: TRBV12-5; d_gene: -; j_gene: TRBJ1-1
CDR3nt: TGTGCCAGTGGTCGGGACAGGGGGCGCACAGATACGCAGTATTTT; CDR3aa: CASGRDRGRTDTQYF; abundance: -; v_gene: TRBV7-2; d_gene: TRBD1; j_gene: TRBJ2-3
CDR3nt: TGCGCCAGCAGCCAAGATCCAAAGACCCAGTACTTC; CDR3aa: CASSQDPKTQYF; abundance: -; v_gene: TRBV4-1; d_gene: -; j_gene: TRBJ2-5
CDR3nt: TGCGCCAGCTCGCGGGGACAGGTGAACACCGGGGAGCTGTTTTTT; CDR3aa: CASSRGQVNTGELFF; abundance: -; v_gene: TRBV4-1; d_gene: TRBD1; j_gene: TRBJ2-2
CDR3nt: TGTGCCAGCAGTTACCATACAGGGGGGGGTGGCTACACCTTC; CDR3aa: CASSYHTGGGGYTF; abundance: -; v_gene: TRBV6-5; d_gene: TRBD1; j_gene: TRBJ1-2
CDR3nt: TGTGCCAGCAGGGAACTAAACCTCGGGACAGGGGTCTGGAGCAATCAGCCCCAGCATTTT; CDR3aa: CASRELNLGTGVWSNQPQHF; abundance: -; v_gene: TRBV6-1; d_gene: TRBD1; j_gene: TRBJ1-5
CDR3nt: TGCGCCAGCAGCTTCGGGACTAGCGGGAATCATGATACGCAGTATTTT; CDR3aa: CASSFGTSGNHDTQYF; abundance: -; v_gene: TRBV5-1; d_gene: TRBD2; j_gene: TRBJ2-3
CDR3nt: TGTGCCAGCAGTTACTGGGCGGGAAGCCAGGGCGAGCAGTACTTC; CDR3aa: CASSYWAGSQGEQYF; abundance: once; v_gene: TRBV6-5; d_gene: -; j_gene: TRBJ2-7
CDR3nt: TGTGCCAGCAGCTTAGGGAGCGAAGGCTACACCTTC; CDR3aa: CASSLGSEGYTF; abundance: -; v_gene: TRBV11-3; d_gene: -; j_gene: TRBJ1-2
CDR3nt: TGTGCCAGCAGGATACTAGTAGGCGAGCAGTACTTC; CDR3aa: CASRILVGEQYF; abundance: -; v_gene: TRBV6-1; d_gene: -; j_gene: TRBJ2-7
CDR3nt: TGTGCCAGCAGCAGGAGGGGCCGCACAGATACGCAGTATTTT; CDR3aa: CASSRRGRTDTQYF; abundance: -; v_gene: TRBV13; d_gene: -; j_gene: TRBJ2-3
CDR3nt: TGTGCCAGCAGTTTCGGGACTGCTGATAATTCACCCCTCCACTTT; CDR3aa: CASSFGTADNSPLHF; abundance: -; v_gene: TRBV6-5; d_gene: -; j_gene: TRBJ1-6
CDR3nt: TGCGCCAGCAGCTTGGCCCTCGGGACAGCCGACTCGTCTGGCTACACCTTC; CDR3aa: CASSLALGTADSSGYTF; abundance: -; v_gene: TRBV5-1; d_gene: TRBD1; j_gene: TRBJ1-2
CDR3nt: TGTGCCAGTACAAATTACAGGGGAAGGAATCAGCCCCAGCATTTT; CDR3aa: CASTNYRGRNQPQHF; abundance: -; v_gene: TRBV19; d_gene: TRBD1; j_gene: TRBJ1-5
CDR3nt: TGTGCCTGGAGTGGCCCTACAGCGGGAGCCCAGTACGAGCAGTACTTC; CDR3aa: CAWSGPTAGAQYEQYF; abundance: -; v_gene: TRBV30; d_gene: TRBD2; j_gene: TRBJ2-7
CDR3nt: TGCGCCAGCAATCGGGGGGGCACTGCATCTGAGCAGTTCTTC; CDR3aa: CASNRGGTASEQFF; abundance: -; v_gene: TRBV5-1; d_gene: TRBD2; j_gene: TRBJ2-1
CDR3nt: TGTGCCAGCAGGACCGGGACAGGGTCCTACGAGCAGTACTTC; CDR3aa: CASRTGTGSYEQYF; abundance: once; v_gene: TRBV2; d_gene: TRBD1; j_gene: TRBJ2-7